This TCR beta chain comes out of a study of spatial heterogeneity in lung cancer. As to time point: sample taken at primary tumor resection. TCRdb redid the calling of the 5' RACE reads with MiXCR, one entry per CDR3 protein. The repertoire holds approximately 1,300 distinct CDR3 sequences, 5% to 8.5% seen once, with about 17% in the top ten. This clonotype is termed large. The CDR3 spans 14 residues. CDR1 is MNHEY and CDR2 is SVGAGI in the germline V gene. V was pared by 6 bases and J by 5 bases, with 14 bases between. The rearrangement uses TRBV6-5 and TRBJ1-5, with TRBD1 as a possible D gene (5 bases). The clonotype comes from a male donor with early-stage non-small cell lung cancer. Material: normal lung tissue next to the tumor, obtained at surgery. In DNA, the CDR3 is TGTGCCAGCAGCCTCCAGGGTGTCGATCAGCCCCAGCATTTT. This codes for CASSLQGVDQPQHF.